This TCR beta chain was found in a study of regulatory T cells in long-lasting Graves disease. Described time point: newly diagnosed GD, antithyroid drugs for less than 3 months. Scientists built the TCR library using RNA that was extracted from PBMCs. This clonotype was recorded a few times. Antigen specificity is unknown. Findings and caveats of the study: When disease was persistent, TRBV28, TRBJ1-2 and TRBJ2-5 were the favored segments.

V lost 4 bases and J 4 bases, leaving 14 bases between the germline ends. The CDR3 is 14 amino acids. Germline V lookup: CDR1 SGHRS, CDR2 YFSETQ. In building TCR beta libraries, iRepertoire HTBI primers were used together with Arm-PCR of CDR3 regions. Each CDR3 protein is one row after TCRdb ran MiXCR on the multiplex PCR reads. The sample has 350,000 to 500,000 distinct CDR3 sequences, 11% to 15% seen once. This same sample was also part of a study on T cells in Graves' hyperthyroidism and ophthalmopathy. Per that study: Carried out on the TCR CDR3, a first-round RT-PCR used the HTBI primer set. In blood, most of the thyroid clonotypes expanded above 0.001 were also present. Median prediction lead before ophthalmopathy onset was around 7 months with the model.

The receptor's source is a woman aged 45 to 65 with Graves disease. Sequencing was performed on peripheral blood mononuclear cells (PBMCs), taken at new diagnosis, from a patient treated with antithyroid drugs. This chain joins TRBV5-1 and TRBJ2-5; D may be TRBD2 (6 bases). The CDR3 DNA reads TGCGCCAGCAGCAGAGATACGGGAGCAGAGACCCAGTACTTC. Protein product: CASSRDTGAETQYF.